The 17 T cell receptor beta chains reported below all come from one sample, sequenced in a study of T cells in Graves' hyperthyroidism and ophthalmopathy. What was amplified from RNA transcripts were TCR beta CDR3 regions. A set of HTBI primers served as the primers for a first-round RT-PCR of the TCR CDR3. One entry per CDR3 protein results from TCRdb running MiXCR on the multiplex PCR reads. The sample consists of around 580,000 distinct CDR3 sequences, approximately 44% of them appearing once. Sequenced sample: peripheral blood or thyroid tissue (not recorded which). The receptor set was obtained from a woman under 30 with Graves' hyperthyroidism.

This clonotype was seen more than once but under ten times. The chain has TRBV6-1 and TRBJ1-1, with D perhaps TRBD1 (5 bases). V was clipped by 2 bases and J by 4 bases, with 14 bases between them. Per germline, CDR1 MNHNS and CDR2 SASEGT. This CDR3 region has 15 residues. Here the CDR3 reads CASSEWVAGGTEAFF. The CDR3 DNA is TGTGCCAGCAGTGAATGGGTGGCCGGGGGCACTGAAGCTTTCTTT.

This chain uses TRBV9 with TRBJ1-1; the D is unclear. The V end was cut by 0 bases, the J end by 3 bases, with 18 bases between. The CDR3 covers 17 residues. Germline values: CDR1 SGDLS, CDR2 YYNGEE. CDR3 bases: TGTGCCAGCAGCGTAGCGCCATCCGGGCTGGAAGACACTGAAGCTTTCTTT. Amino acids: CASSVAPSGLEDTEAFF. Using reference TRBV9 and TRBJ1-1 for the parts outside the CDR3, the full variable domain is DSGVTQTPKHLITATGQRVTLRCSPRSGDLSVYWYQQSLDQGLQFLIQYYNGEERAKGNILERFSAQQFPDLHSELNLSSLELGDSALYFCASSVAPSGLEDTEAFFGQGTRLTVV.

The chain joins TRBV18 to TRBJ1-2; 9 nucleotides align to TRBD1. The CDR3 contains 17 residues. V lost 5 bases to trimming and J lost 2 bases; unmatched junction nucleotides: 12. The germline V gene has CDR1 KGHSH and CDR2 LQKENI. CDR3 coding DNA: TGTGCCAGCTCAACTAACAGGGGGCAGCCGACAAACTATGGCTACACCTTC. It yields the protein CASSTNRGQPTNYGYTF. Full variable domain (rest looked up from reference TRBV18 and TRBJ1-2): NAGVMQNPRHLVRRRGQEARLRCSPMKGHSHVYWYRQLPEEGLKFMVYLQKENIIDESGMPKERFSAEFPKEGPSILRIQQVVRGDSAAYFCASSTNRGQPTNYGYTFGSGTRLTVV.

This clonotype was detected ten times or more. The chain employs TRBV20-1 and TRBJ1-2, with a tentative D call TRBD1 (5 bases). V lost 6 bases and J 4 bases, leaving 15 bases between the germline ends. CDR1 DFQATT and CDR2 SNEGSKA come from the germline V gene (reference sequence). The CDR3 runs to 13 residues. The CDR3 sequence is CSASSGGIYGYTF. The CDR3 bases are TGCAGTGCGTCCTCGGGGGGAATCTATGGCTACACCTTC.

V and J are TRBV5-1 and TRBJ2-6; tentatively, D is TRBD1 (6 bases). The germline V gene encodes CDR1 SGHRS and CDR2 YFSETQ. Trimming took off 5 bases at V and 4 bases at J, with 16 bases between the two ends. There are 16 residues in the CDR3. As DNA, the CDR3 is TGCGCCAGCAGGTTTGGGGGCGACGCCGGGGCCAACGTCCTGACTTTC. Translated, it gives CASRFGGDAGANVLTF.

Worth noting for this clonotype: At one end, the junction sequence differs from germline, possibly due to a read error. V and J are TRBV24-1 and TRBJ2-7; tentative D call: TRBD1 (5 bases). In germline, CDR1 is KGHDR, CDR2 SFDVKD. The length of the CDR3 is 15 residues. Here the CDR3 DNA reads TGTGCCAGCAGTTTGGGTGACAGTAACTCCTACGAGCAGTACTTC. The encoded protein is CASSLGDSNSYEQYF.

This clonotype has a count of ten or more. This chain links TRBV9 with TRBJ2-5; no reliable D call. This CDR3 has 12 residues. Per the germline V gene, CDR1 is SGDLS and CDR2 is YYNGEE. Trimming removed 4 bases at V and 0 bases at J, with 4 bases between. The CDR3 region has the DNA TGTGCCAGCAGCACAGACCAAGAGACCCAGTACTTC. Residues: CASSTDQETQYF.

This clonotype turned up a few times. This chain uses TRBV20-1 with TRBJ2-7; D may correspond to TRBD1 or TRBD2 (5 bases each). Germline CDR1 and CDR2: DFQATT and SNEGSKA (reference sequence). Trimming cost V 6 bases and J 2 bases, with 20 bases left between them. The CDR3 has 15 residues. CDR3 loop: CSARHAGTGTYEQYF. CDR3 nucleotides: TGCAGTGCGCGGCATGCCGGGACGGGGACCTACGAGCAGTACTTC.

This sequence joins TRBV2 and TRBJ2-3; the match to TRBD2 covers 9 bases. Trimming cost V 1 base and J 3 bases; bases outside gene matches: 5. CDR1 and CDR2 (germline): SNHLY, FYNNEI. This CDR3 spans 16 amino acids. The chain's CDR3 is CASSEGVSGRTDTQYF. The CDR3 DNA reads TGTGCCAGCAGTGAAGGCGTGAGCGGGAGGACAGATACGCAGTATTTT.

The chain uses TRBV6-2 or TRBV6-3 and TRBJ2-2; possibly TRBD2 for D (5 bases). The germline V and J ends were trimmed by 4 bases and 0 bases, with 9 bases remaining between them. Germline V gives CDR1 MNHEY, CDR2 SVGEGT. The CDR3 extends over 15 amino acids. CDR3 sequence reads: CASSFGEPNTGELFF. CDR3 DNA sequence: TGTGCCAGCAGTTTCGGGGAACCGAACACCGGGGAGCTGTTTTTT.

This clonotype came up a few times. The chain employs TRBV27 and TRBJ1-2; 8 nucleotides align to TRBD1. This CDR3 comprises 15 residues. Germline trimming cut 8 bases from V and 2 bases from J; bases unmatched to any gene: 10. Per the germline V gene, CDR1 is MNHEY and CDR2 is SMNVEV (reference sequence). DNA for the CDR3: TGTGCCAGCCTCGGGGGGACAGGAGGGAACTATGGCTACACCTTC. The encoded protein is CASLGGTGGNYGYTF.

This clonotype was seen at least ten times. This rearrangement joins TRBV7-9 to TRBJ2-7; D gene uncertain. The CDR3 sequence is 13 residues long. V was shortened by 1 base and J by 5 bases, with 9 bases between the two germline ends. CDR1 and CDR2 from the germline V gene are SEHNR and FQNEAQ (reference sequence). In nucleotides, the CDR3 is TGTGCCAGCAGCTTAGATCATCCGGACGAGCAGTACTTC. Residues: CASSLDHPDEQYF. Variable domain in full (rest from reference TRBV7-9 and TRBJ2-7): DTGVSQNPRHKITKRGQNVTFRCDPISEHNRLYWYRQTLGQGPEFLTYFQNEAQLEKSRLLSDRFSAERPKGSFSTLEIQRTEQGDSAMYLCASSLDHPDEQYFGPGTRLTVT.

In DNA form, the CDR3 reads TGTGCCAGCAGCTTGTTAGCGGGCCCGAACACCGGGGAGCTGTTTTTT. It is translated as CASSLLAGPNTGELFF. J is TRBJ2-2 and V is TRBV7-6, with 7 nucleotides matching TRBD2. The CDR3 extends over 16 amino acids. Per the germline V gene, CDR1 is SGHVS and CDR2 is FNYEAQ. V dropped 3 bases and J dropped 0; count of bases not matched to a gene: 4.

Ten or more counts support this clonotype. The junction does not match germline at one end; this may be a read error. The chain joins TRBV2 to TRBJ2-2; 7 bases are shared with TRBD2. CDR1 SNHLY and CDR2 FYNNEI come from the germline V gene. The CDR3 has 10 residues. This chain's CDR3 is CASSGTRGVF. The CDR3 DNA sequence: TGTGCCAGCAGCGGGACCCGGGGGGTTTTT.

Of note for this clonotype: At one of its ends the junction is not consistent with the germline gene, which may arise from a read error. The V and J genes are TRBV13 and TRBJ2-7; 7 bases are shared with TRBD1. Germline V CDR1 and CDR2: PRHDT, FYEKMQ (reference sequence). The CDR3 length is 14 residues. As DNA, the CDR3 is TGCACCAGCAGCCCGCCGGGACAGCCCTACGAGCAGTACTTC. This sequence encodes CTSSPPGQPYEQYF.

The CDR3 nucleotides read TGTGCCAGCAGCTGGGGGACTAGCGGGACACTGAACACTGAAGCTTTCTTT. Translated, it gives CASSWGTSGTLNTEAFF. The chain combines TRBV7-3 with TRBJ1-1, with D maybe TRBD1 (6 bases). The V end was cut by 4 bases, the J end by 0 bases, with 18 bases between. The CDR3 extends over 17 amino acids. CDR1 and CDR2 from the germline V gene are SGHTA and FQGTGA.

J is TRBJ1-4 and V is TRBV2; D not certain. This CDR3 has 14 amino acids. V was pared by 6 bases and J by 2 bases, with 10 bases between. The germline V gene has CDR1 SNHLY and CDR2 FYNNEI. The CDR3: CASSEGVTNEKLFF. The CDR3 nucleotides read TGTGCCAGCAGCGAGGGAGTGACTAATGAAAAACTGTTTTTT.